Sequencing of this TCR beta chain was carried out in a study of T cells in Graves' hyperthyroidism and ophthalmopathy. TCR beta CDR3 regions were amplified from RNA. The study used the HTBI primer set for a first-round RT-PCR of the TCR CDR3. TCRdb re-derived calls from the multiplex PCR reads in MiXCR, one entry per CDR3 protein. The data hold around 420,000 distinct CDR3 sequences, with 12% to 15% observed a single time. After removal of 6 bases from V and 4 bases from J, the junction contained 8 bases not matched to a gene. CDR3 length equals 15 residues. Germline CDR1 and CDR2: MDHEN and SYDVKM. This clonotype was counted many times.

The clonotype originates from a woman aged 18-29 years with Graves' hyperthyroidism. Material for sequencing was blood. The chain carries TRBV28 and TRBJ2-5; 10 bases match TRBD1. CDR3 residues: CASRPTGTGVETQYF. For the CDR3, the DNA is TGTGCCAGCAGACCCACCGGGACAGGGGTAGAGACCCAGTACTTC.